The 10 T cell receptor beta chains given below trace back to one sample, sequenced in a study of shared clonotypes between healthy human individuals. TCRdb's table, derived via immunoSEQ multiplex PCR, lists solely in-frame clones and lacks some. The sample lists more than 2 million clones; 85% to 95% were seen once. Sequencing used naive CD4+ T cells sorted from blood. This sample's subset: CD45RA+ positively selected. The receptors come from a man aged 18 to 30 in good health.

Comment on this clone: This CDR3 is also generated by other DNA sequences in the sample. The rearrangement links TRBV7-2 to TRBJ2-7; D gene unclear. The CDR3 contains 13 residues. V shed 3 bases and J shed 2 bases, with 8 bases lying between them. CDR1 SGHTA and CDR2 FQGNSA come from the germline V gene. CDR3 sequence reads: CASSLAGAYEQYF. The CDR3 coding sequence is TGTGCCAGCAGCTTGGCTGGGGCCTACGAGCAGTACTTC.

This chain uses TRBV27 with TRBJ2-5; 10 bases agree with TRBD2. The CDR3 contains 15 residues. The junction had 8 bases not matched to a gene; V was cut back by 6 bases and J by 4 bases. The germline gives CDR1 MNHEY, CDR2 SMNVEV (reference sequence). CDR3 amino acids: CASSADLAGAETQYF. The CDR3 DNA reads as TGTGCCAGCAGCGCTGACCTAGCGGGAGCAGAGACCCAGTACTTC.

The V call is TRBV19, the J call TRBJ1-6; 8 bases match TRBD1. V lost 3 bases and J lost 7; bases outside the gene matches: 5. Germline CDR1 reads LNHDA; CDR2 reads SQIVND (reference sequence). This CDR3 comprises 15 residues. DNA of the CDR3: TGTGCCAGTAGTATCTCGACAGGGGTAAATTCACCCCTCCACTTT. This encodes CASSISTGVNSPLHF.

The table lists this clone with many counts. V gene TRBV2 combines with J gene TRBJ1-5; 11 bases match TRBD1. Germline V CDR1 and CDR2: SNHLY, FYNNEI. J gave up 7 bases and V 2 bases, and 7 bases lay outside the gene matches. This CDR3 comprises 16 residues. CDR3 coding DNA: TGTGCCAGCAGTGAACTAGGACAGGGGGCATGGCAGCCCCAGCATTTT. Its protein product is CASSELGQGAWQPQHF.

Regarding this clone: The same CDR3 can be traced to other DNA sequences in this sample. The chain carries TRBV11-2 and TRBJ2-7; the D is unclear. Between the trimmed V and J ends, which lost 3 bases and 4 bases, there was a span of 4 bases. The CDR3 consists of 11 residues. Germline assignment: CDR1 SGHAT and CDR2 FQNNGV. The CDR3 sequence: CASSLLYEQYF. The DNA for the CDR3 is TGTGCCAGCAGCTTGTTATACGAGCAGTACTTC.

The DNA for the CDR3 is TGCGCCAGCAGCGTCGGGGACAGACCCTACGAGCAGTACTTC. Its protein product is CASSVGDRPYEQYF. The chain couples TRBV5-1 to TRBJ2-7, with 7 bases matching TRBD1. Per the germline V gene, CDR1 is SGHRS and CDR2 is YFSETQ. The J segment lost 2 bases and the V segment lost 4 bases, leaving 6 bases of the junction unmatched. The CDR3 extends over 14 amino acids.

The CDR3: CASSLAGQGRMFF. The CDR3 DNA follows: TGTGCCAGCAGCTTGGCCGGGCAGGGGAGAATGTTCTTC. The V call is TRBV5-5, the J call TRBJ2-1; a possible D gene is TRBD1 (6 bases). V dropped 0 bases and J dropped 15 bases, with 16 bases sitting between them. Germline-derived CDR1 and CDR2 are SGHKS and YYEKEE (reference sequence). The CDR3 sequence is 13 residues long. Based on the CDR3 plus reference TRBV5-5 and TRBJ2-1, the full variable domain is DAGVTQSPTHLIKTRGQQVTLRCSPISGHKSVSWYQQVLGQGPQFIFQYYEKEERGRGNFPDRFSARQFPNYSSELNVNALLLGDSALYLCASSLAGQGRMFFGPGTRLTVL.

The genes are TRBV4-1 and TRBJ2-3; maybe TRBD2 (6 bases). The CDR3 totals 15 residues. The germline gives CDR1 MGHRA, CDR2 YSYEKL. The V and J ends lost 3 bases and 3 bases respectively, with 13 bases between them. The CDR3 reads CASSQRGIRTDTQYF. CDR3 DNA sequence: TGCGCCAGCAGCCAGCGGGGTATTCGGACAGATACGCAGTATTTT.

The chain employs TRBV4-3 and TRBJ2-2; D is uncertain. Trimming left V 1 base short and J 4 bases short, with 13 bases between. CDR1 is LGHNA and CDR2 is YSLEER in the germline V gene. The CDR3 runs 16 residues. CDR3 sequence: CASSQVLIGGTGELFF. The CDR3 DNA follows: TGCGCCAGCAGCCAAGTGCTGATTGGTGGCACCGGGGAGCTGTTTTTT.

The rearrangement uses TRBV5-1 and TRBJ2-7; 10 nucleotides agree with TRBD1. The germline V gene has CDR1 SGHRS and CDR2 YFSETQ. The CDR3 consists of 14 residues. The V and J ends lost 4 bases and 7 bases, in that order; junction bases with no gene match: 8. The CDR3 is CASSLGQGTREQYF. In nucleotides, the CDR3 is TGCGCCAGCAGCCTGGGACAGGGGACGAGGGAGCAGTACTTC.